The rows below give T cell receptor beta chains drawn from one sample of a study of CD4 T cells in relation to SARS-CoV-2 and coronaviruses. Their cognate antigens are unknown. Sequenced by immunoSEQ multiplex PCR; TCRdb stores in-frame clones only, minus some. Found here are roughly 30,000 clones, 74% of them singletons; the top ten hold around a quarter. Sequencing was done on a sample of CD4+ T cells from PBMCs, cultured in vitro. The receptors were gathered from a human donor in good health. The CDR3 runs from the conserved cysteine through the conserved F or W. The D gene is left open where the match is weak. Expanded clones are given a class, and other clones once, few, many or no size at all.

cdr3_nt: TGTGCCAGCAGCCTTCACGGGTCCGCCTACTTC
cdr3_aa: CASSLHGSAYF
v_call: TRBV14
cdr3_length: 11
d_call: NA
j_call: TRBJ1-2
clone_size: once

cdr3_nt: TGCAGCGTTGAATGGGCCGGGGGCACTGAAGCTTTCTTT
cdr3_aa: CSVEWAGGTEAFF
v_call: TRBV29-1
cdr3_length: 13
d_call: NA
j_call: TRBJ1-1
clone_size: NA

cdr3_nt: TGCAGCGTGGCCCCCGGGGGCAATCAGCCCCAGCATTTT
cdr3_aa: CSVAPGGNQPQHF
v_call: TRBV29-1
cdr3_length: 13
d_call: NA
j_call: TRBJ1-5
clone_size: NA

cdr3_nt: TGTGCCAGCTCACCAGGGACTGCCGGAGGCTACGAGCAGTACTTC
cdr3_aa: CASSPGTAGGYEQYF
v_call: TRBV18
cdr3_length: 15
d_call: NA
j_call: TRBJ2-7
clone_size: few

cdr3_nt: TGTGCCAGCAGCTCCCCAAGAGGAAGGGACGAGCAGTACTTC
cdr3_aa: CASSSPRGRDEQYF
v_call: TRBV5-5
cdr3_length: 14
d_call: NA
j_call: TRBJ2-7
clone_size: NA

cdr3_nt: TGTGCCAGCAGCCAAGATTGGGGCTTCGGAGGTCTAGCCAAAAACATTCAGTACTTC
cdr3_aa: CASSQDWGFGGLAKNIQYF
v_call: TRBV14
cdr3_length: 19
d_call: NA
j_call: TRBJ2-4
clone_size: NA

cdr3_nt: TGTGCCAGCAGCTTGTGGACCTCTCCCGATGCCGGGGAGCTGTTTTTT
cdr3_aa: CASSLWTSPDAGELFF
v_call: TRBV5-6
cdr3_length: 16
d_call: NA
j_call: TRBJ2-2
clone_size: NA

cdr3_nt: TGTGCCAGCAGCTCCGGGACAGGGGATTTTGGAAACACCATATATTTT
cdr3_aa: CASSSGTGDFGNTIYF
v_call: TRBV7-9
cdr3_length: 16
d_call: TRBD1
j_call: TRBJ1-3
clone_size: NA

cdr3_nt: TGTGCCAGCAGCCGCTGGGGGGGGTCCTACGAGCAGTACTTC
cdr3_aa: CASSRWGGSYEQYF
v_call: TRBV13
cdr3_length: 14
d_call: TRBD2
j_call: TRBJ2-7
clone_size: few

cdr3_nt: TGTGCCATCAGTGGAACCCCGGGAAGCTCCTACGAGCAGTACTTC
cdr3_aa: CAISGTPGSSYEQYF
v_call: TRBV10-3
cdr3_length: 15
d_call: NA
j_call: TRBJ2-7
clone_size: NA

cdr3_nt: TGTGCCAGCAGCCCATCAAGAGAGGGGGCACTCTACGAGCAGTACTTC
cdr3_aa: CASSPSREGALYEQYF
v_call: TRBV9
cdr3_length: 16
d_call: TRBD1
j_call: TRBJ2-7
clone_size: NA

cdr3_nt: TGTGCCAGCAGTTACTGGTTTTCTTCTGGAAACACCATATATTTT
cdr3_aa: CASSYWFSSGNTIYF
v_call: TRBV6-2/TRBV6-3
cdr3_length: 15
d_call: NA
j_call: TRBJ1-3
clone_size: few

cdr3_nt: TGTGCCAGCAGCTCGGGACTAGCGGGTGCCGGGGAGCTGTTTTTT
cdr3_aa: CASSSGLAGAGELFF
v_call: TRBV7-2
cdr3_length: 15
d_call: TRBD2
j_call: TRBJ2-2
clone_size: NA

cdr3_nt: TGCGCCAGCAGCTCGGAGGAGCAGTACTTC
cdr3_aa: CASSSEEQYF
v_call: TRBV4-1
cdr3_length: 10
d_call: NA
j_call: TRBJ2-7
clone_size: few

cdr3_nt: TGTGCCAGCAGCGCCAATCCAAACACCATATATTTT
cdr3_aa: CASSANPNTIYF
v_call: TRBV9
cdr3_length: 12
d_call: NA
j_call: TRBJ1-3
clone_size: NA

cdr3_nt: TGTGCCATCAGTCCTCTGAACACTGAAGCTTTCTTT
cdr3_aa: CAISPLNTEAFF
v_call: TRBV10-3
cdr3_length: 12
d_call: NA
j_call: TRBJ1-1
clone_size: few

cdr3_nt: TGTGCCAGCAGCTTATCCGGCGATTTCAATCAGCCCCAGCATTTT
cdr3_aa: CASSLSGDFNQPQHF
v_call: TRBV7-2
cdr3_length: 15
d_call: NA
j_call: TRBJ1-5
clone_size: NA

cdr3_nt: TGCAGCGTTCGGAGGTCTACGCAGTATTTT
cdr3_aa: CSVRRSTQYF
v_call: TRBV29-1
cdr3_length: 10
d_call: NA
j_call: TRBJ2-3
clone_size: NA

cdr3_nt: TGCGCCAGCAACCCCAACGGGGGGGCCGAAGCTTTCTTT
cdr3_aa: CASNPNGGAEAFF
v_call: TRBV5-1
cdr3_length: 13
d_call: NA
j_call: TRBJ1-1
clone_size: NA

cdr3_nt: TGTGCCAGCAGTCAGCAGATCGACCAGGGTGAGCAGTTCTTC
cdr3_aa: CASSQQIDQGEQFF
v_call: TRBV6-6
cdr3_length: 14
d_call: NA
j_call: TRBJ2-1
clone_size: once

cdr3_nt: TGTGCCAGCAGTCAATATGGAGATCAGCCCCAGCATTTT
cdr3_aa: CASSQYGDQPQHF
v_call: TRBV2
cdr3_length: 13
d_call: NA
j_call: TRBJ1-5
clone_size: NA

cdr3_nt: TGCGCCAGCACCTTGGGACAGCAAGAGACCCAGTACTTC
cdr3_aa: CASTLGQQETQYF
v_call: TRBV5-1
cdr3_length: 13
d_call: TRBD1
j_call: TRBJ2-5
clone_size: NA

cdr3_nt: TGTGCCAGCAGCTCCATGAGGGCCAAAAACATTCAGTACTTC
cdr3_aa: CASSSMRAKNIQYF
v_call: TRBV11-2
cdr3_length: 14
d_call: NA
j_call: TRBJ2-4
clone_size: NA

cdr3_nt: TGTGCCAGTAGGAGGGGGATTAGCACTGAAGCTTTCTTT
cdr3_aa: CASRRGISTEAFF
v_call: TRBV19
cdr3_length: 13
d_call: NA
j_call: TRBJ1-1
clone_size: few

cdr3_nt: TGCGCCAGCAGCTTGGGGGGAATCACCGGGGAGCTGTTTTTT
cdr3_aa: CASSLGGITGELFF
v_call: TRBV5-1
cdr3_length: 14
d_call: NA
j_call: TRBJ2-2
clone_size: NA

cdr3_nt: TGTGCCAGTAGACTAGCGGGAGACACCGGGGAGCTGTTTTTT
cdr3_aa: CASRLAGDTGELFF
v_call: TRBV19
cdr3_length: 14
d_call: TRBD2
j_call: TRBJ2-2
clone_size: few

cdr3_nt: TGTGCCAGCAGCTCTACGACCCACGGGGATTCACCCCTCCACTTT
cdr3_aa: CASSSTTHGDSPLHF
v_call: TRBV9
cdr3_length: 15
d_call: NA
j_call: TRBJ1-6
clone_size: NA

cdr3_nt: TGCGCCAGCACCCAGGGGAGTAACACCGGGGAGCTGTTTTTT
cdr3_aa: CASTQGSNTGELFF
v_call: TRBV5-1
cdr3_length: 14
d_call: NA
j_call: TRBJ2-2
clone_size: NA

cdr3_nt: TGTGCCAGCAGGGGCTACGAGCAGTACTTC
cdr3_aa: CASRGYEQYF
v_call: TRBV25-1
cdr3_length: 10
d_call: NA
j_call: TRBJ2-7
clone_size: NA

cdr3_nt: TGTGCCAGCAACTCCGCGGGGTCCTATGGCTACACCTTC
cdr3_aa: CASNSAGSYGYTF
v_call: TRBV7-9
cdr3_length: 13
d_call: NA
j_call: TRBJ1-2
clone_size: NA

cdr3_nt: TGTGCCAGCAGTGGGGGTGAGGGGTTACAGTACTTC
cdr3_aa: CASSGGEGLQYF
v_call: TRBV2
cdr3_length: 12
d_call: NA
j_call: TRBJ2-7
clone_size: NA

cdr3_nt: TGCGCCAGCAGCTCTGGAGGGGGGGTGTCAGATACGCAGTATTTT
cdr3_aa: CASSSGGGVSDTQYF
v_call: TRBV4-3
cdr3_length: 15
d_call: NA
j_call: TRBJ2-3
clone_size: NA

cdr3_nt: TGTGCCAGCAGCCAAGGCGCGGCGGGGATCAATGAGCAGTTCTTC
cdr3_aa: CASSQGAAGINEQFF
v_call: TRBV7-2
cdr3_length: 15
d_call: NA
j_call: TRBJ2-1
clone_size: NA

cdr3_nt: TGCGCCAGCAGCTTGAGGGGGTTAGAGACCCAGTACTTC
cdr3_aa: CASSLRGLETQYF
v_call: TRBV5-1
cdr3_length: 13
d_call: NA
j_call: TRBJ2-5
clone_size: NA

cdr3_nt: TGCGCCAGCAGCCAAGGGAGGAGGGGGATCCCCACAGATACGCAGTATTTT
cdr3_aa: CASSQGRRGIPTDTQYF
v_call: TRBV4-1
cdr3_length: 17
d_call: NA
j_call: TRBJ2-3
clone_size: NA

cdr3_nt: TGTGCCAGCAGTTCAGGGTTTTATGGAAACACCATATATTTT
cdr3_aa: CASSSGFYGNTIYF
v_call: TRBV6-5
cdr3_length: 14
d_call: NA
j_call: TRBJ1-3
clone_size: once

cdr3_nt: TGTGCCAGCAGCTTAGGACAGGGTTCTGGGGACATTCAGTACTTC
cdr3_aa: CASSLGQGSGDIQYF
v_call: TRBV11-3
cdr3_length: 15
d_call: TRBD1
j_call: TRBJ2-4
clone_size: once

cdr3_nt: TGTGCCAGCAGCCCCATGTTTACGAACACCGGGGAGCTGTTTTTT
cdr3_aa: CASSPMFTNTGELFF
v_call: TRBV11-2
cdr3_length: 15
d_call: NA
j_call: TRBJ2-2
clone_size: NA